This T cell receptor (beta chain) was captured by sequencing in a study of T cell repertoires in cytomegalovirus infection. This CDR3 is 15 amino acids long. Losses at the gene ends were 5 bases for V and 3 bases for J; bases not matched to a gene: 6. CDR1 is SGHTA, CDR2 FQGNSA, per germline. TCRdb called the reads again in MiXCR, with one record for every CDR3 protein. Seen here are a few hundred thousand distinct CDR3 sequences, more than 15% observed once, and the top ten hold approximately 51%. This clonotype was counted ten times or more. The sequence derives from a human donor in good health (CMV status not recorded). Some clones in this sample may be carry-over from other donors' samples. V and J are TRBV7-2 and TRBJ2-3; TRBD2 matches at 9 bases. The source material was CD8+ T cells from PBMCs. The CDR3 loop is CASSAPLAGTDTQYF. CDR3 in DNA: TGTGCCAGCAGCGCCCCTCTAGCGGGAACAGATACGCAGTATTTT.